The 2 T cell receptor beta chains below come from one sample, sequenced in a study of blood T cell repertoires in COVID-19. Clones were read by immunoSEQ multiplex PCR, and TCRdb kept only the in-frame ones, dropping some. The sample yields 250,000 to 300,000 clones, around 84% seen once. The sample was PBMCs or T cells enriched from blood (not recorded which). These receptor sequences come from a man aged 25 to 40 with acute COVID-19.

The V call is TRBV12-3 or TRBV12-4, the J call TRBJ1-5; D may be TRBD1 (5 bases). The CDR3 totals 13 residues. The germline V and J ends were trimmed by 5 bases and 11 bases, with 16 bases remaining between them. CDR3 DNA: TGTGCCAGCAGTCCAACGGGGCGGGGAGCCCAGCATTTT. This sequence encodes CASSPTGRGAQHF.

This rearrangement joins TRBV5-1 to TRBJ2-5; 7 bases agree with TRBD2. The length of the CDR3 is 16 residues. V was pared by 4 bases and J by 2 bases, with 11 bases of the junction left unmatched. Germline V gene data show CDR1 as SGHRS and CDR2 as YFSETQ. CDR3 residues: CASSRGGGGPQETQYF. The CDR3 DNA reads TGCGCCAGCAGCCGGGGTGGCGGGGGTCCACAAGAGACCCAGTACTTC.